This TCR beta chain is from a study of shared clonotypes between healthy human individuals. Trimming shortened V by 3 bases and J by 5 bases, and 13 bases separated the two germline ends. CDR1 is LNHDA, CDR2 SQIVND, per germline (reference sequence). There are 15 residues in the CDR3. In the sorted-subset replicate PCRs, about 200 ng DNA, 25,000 to 35,000 T cell genomes, was used. In the study's own analysis: Without quality scores, immunoSEQ junctional reads could not be filtered like full-length reads. Some clones are missing from TCRdb's copy, which holds only in-frame ones; the method was immunoSEQ multiplex PCR. The V and J calls and clone size are taken from that table; D and trimming were inferred from the DNA. The sample holds 700,000 or so clones, less than 80% seen once. This clone was counted a few times. Antigen: not known. Points from the study as a whole: At large depth, rarefaction still showed sorted-subset sequencing to be incomplete. Non-shared clonotypes had lower generation probabilities than those shared by all four donors.

The material sequenced was memory CD4+ T cells sorted from blood. The subset was: CD45RA-negative fraction. The gene calls are TRBV19 and TRBJ1-4; D is uncertain. The TCR sequence derives from a woman aged 25 to 45 in good health. CDR3 sequence: CASSMSRRLNEKLFF. The CDR3 bases are TGTGCCAGTAGTATGAGCCGCAGGCTGAATGAAAAACTGTTTTTT.